This is a list of T cell receptor beta chains from one sample in a study of shared clonotypes between healthy human individuals. The method was immunoSEQ multiplex PCR; TCRdb's version includes in-frame clones alone and lacks a portion of them. The sample shows about 1.5 million clones, nearly 99% of them seen only once. Specimen: naive CD4+ T cells sorted from blood. Every receptor here comes from a man aged 25 to 45 in good health. Both conserved end residues are part of each CDR3. Fields, in order: D gene, V gene, clone size, J gene, CDR3 length, CDR3 protein, CDR3 DNA. The D gene is left open where the match is weak. A clone size is listed for some rows: how often the clone was seen (once, few, many), or a class if it is expanded.

>.|TRBV7-6|.|TRBJ2-2|14
CASSLVGGTGELFF
TGTGCCAGCAGCTTAGTTGGGGGAACCGGGGAGCTGTTTTTT
>.|TRBV6-5|once|TRBJ1-2|12
CASRSATGGYTF
TGTGCCAGCAGGTCCGCGACTGGGGGCTACACCTTC
>.|TRBV19|.|TRBJ1-2|13
CASSMGQKYGYTF
TGTGCCAGTAGTATGGGGCAGAAATATGGCTACACCTTC
>.|TRBV29-1|.|TRBJ1-1|13
CSAYLRVNTEAFF
TGCAGCGCGTACCTCAGGGTGAACACTGAAGCTTTCTTT
>TRBD2|TRBV7-9|.|TRBJ2-2|16
CASSLRIGRVAGELFF
TGTGCCAGCAGCTTAAGAATCGGGAGGGTTGCCGGGGAGCTGTTTTTT
>TRBD2|TRBV5-5|.|TRBJ2-7|16
CASSGEGREGSYEQYF
TGTGCCAGCAGCGGGGAAGGGCGGGAGGGGTCCTACGAGCAGTACTTC
>.|TRBV9|.|TRBJ2-2|12
CASSALARELFF
TGTGCCAGCAGCGCCCTAGCTCGGGAGCTGTTTTTT
>.|TRBV28|.|TRBJ1-1|16
CASSLWQGRGNTEAFF
TGTGCCAGCAGTTTATGGCAGGGGCGGGGGAACACTGAAGCTTTCTTT
>.|TRBV19|.|TRBJ1-1|13
CASRGNSNTEAFF
TGTGCCAGTAGGGGGAATTCGAACACTGAAGCTTTCTTT
>TRBD1|TRBV18|.|TRBJ1-1|13
CASSLDRGIEAFF
TGTGCCAGCTCACTGGACAGGGGAATTGAAGCTTTCTTT
>.|TRBV15|.|TRBJ2-2|14
CATSALLGGGELFF
TGTGCCACCAGCGCTTTGCTCGGGGGCGGGGAGCTGTTTTTT
>TRBD1|TRBV5-1|.|TRBJ2-5|15
CASSLGMTGGETQYF
TGCGCCAGCAGCTTGGGGATGACAGGGGGTGAGACCCAGTACTTC
>.|TRBV5-1|.|TRBJ2-1|15
CASSLRDNLYNEQFF
TGCGCCAGCAGCTTGAGGGACAACCTATACAATGAGCAGTTCTTC
>TRBD1|TRBV29-1|.|TRBJ1-2|13
CSVGHGTGYGYTF
TGCAGCGTTGGGCACGGGACAGGCTATGGCTACACCTTC
>.|TRBV29-1|.|TRBJ2-3|16
CSVEGGSSVPTDTQYF
TGCAGCGTTGAGGGGGGTTCATCTGTCCCCACAGATACGCAGTATTTT
>TRBD1|TRBV7-9|.|TRBJ2-3|15
CASSLWTGGRNTQYF
TGTGCCAGCAGCTTATGGACAGGGGGTAGGAATACGCAGTATTTT
>TRBD1|TRBV29-1|.|TRBJ1-4|14
CSVFPTGSNEKLFF
TGCAGCGTCTTCCCGACAGGGTCTAATGAAAAACTGTTTTTT
>.|TRBV7-3|.|TRBJ1-1|15
CASSLTGKGNTEAFF
TGTGCCAGCAGCTTAACAGGGAAGGGAAACACTGAAGCTTTCTTT
>TRBD2|TRBV18|.|TRBJ2-5|18
CASSPLIEPGGAEETQYF
TGTGCCAGCTCACCCCTCATCGAGCCGGGGGGTGCGGAAGAGACCCAGTACTTC
>.|TRBV15|.|TRBJ1-5|13
CATALNGNQPQHF
TGTGCCACCGCCCTCAATGGCAATCAGCCCCAGCATTTT
>.|TRBV5-1|.|TRBJ2-1|13
CASSNGNYNEQFF
TGCGCCAGCAGCAACGGGAACTACAATGAGCAGTTCTTC
>.|TRBV27|.|TRBJ2-7|15
CASSLSPISSYEQYF
TGTGCCAGCAGTTTATCACCGATCAGCTCCTACGAGCAGTACTTC
>.|TRBV2|once|TRBJ1-5|13
CASSVENNQPQHF
TGTGCCAGCAGTGTCGAAAACAATCAGCCCCAGCATTTT
>.|TRBV2|.|TRBJ1-1|12
CASSQGNTEAFF
TGTGCCAGCAGCCAAGGGAACACTGAAGCTTTCTTT
>TRBD2|TRBV29-1|.|TRBJ2-4|16
CSVITGTSGAKNIQYF
TGCAGCGTTATAACCGGGACTAGCGGAGCCAAAAACATTCAGTACTTC
>.|TRBV5-8|.|TRBJ2-2|16
CASTPDLGMATGELFF
TGTGCCAGCACCCCGGATCTGGGGATGGCCACCGGGGAGCTGTTTTTT
>.|TRBV5-1|.|TRBJ2-5|13
CASSLPGGETQYF
TGCGCCAGCAGCTTGCCCGGCGGGGAGACCCAGTACTTC
>.|TRBV27|.|TRBJ1-3|12
CASVGSGNTIYF
TGTGCCAGCGTCGGGTCTGGAAACACCATATATTTT
>TRBD1|TRBV5-4|.|TRBJ2-2|14
CASQTGGHTGELFF
TGTGCCAGCCAGACAGGGGGCCATACCGGGGAGCTGTTTTTT
>TRBD1|TRBV5-1|.|TRBJ2-1|15
CASSSGGDRVNEQFF
TGCGCCAGCAGCAGTGGAGGGGACAGGGTTAATGAGCAGTTCTTC
>.|TRBV29-1|.|TRBJ1-5|13
CSVQGSSNQPQHF
TGCAGCGTACAGGGATCGAGCAATCAGCCCCAGCATTTT
>TRBD2|TRBV5-5|.|TRBJ2-7|15
CASSFRLAPSYEQYF
TGTGCCAGCAGCTTCCGACTAGCGCCCTCCTACGAGCAGTACTTC
>TRBD1|TRBV9|.|TRBJ1-4|18
CASSVSSGTAATNEKLFF
TGTGCCAGCAGCGTATCCTCCGGGACAGCCGCAACTAATGAAAAACTGTTTTTT
>TRBD2|TRBV28|.|TRBJ2-1|16
CASSRGSGRGLGEQFF
TGTGCCAGCAGCCGTGGTAGCGGGAGAGGTTTGGGTGAGCAGTTCTTC
>.|TRBV29-1|.|TRBJ2-5|12
CSVDRIKETQYF
TGCAGCGTCGACAGGATTAAAGAGACCCAGTACTTC